This T cell receptor beta chain was recovered during a study of cytomegalovirus exposure and HLA in healthy donors. General study findings and limits: The analysis excluded some indistinguishable V segments, including TRBV6-2 and TRBV6-3. Differences between HLA loci emerged in a later analysis of TCR association rates, with DRB1 most and HLA-C fewest. As was reported, the HLA-A and HLA-B alleles of most subjects were accurately predicted from TCR beta sequences.

Germline assignment: CDR1 SGHNT and CDR2 YYREEE (reference sequence). The CDR3 contains 12 residues. Trimming took 4 bases from V and 6 from J, leaving 11 bases between them. PCR amplification relied on 60 Vbeta primers (plus 13 Jbeta primers). The method was immunoSEQ multiplex PCR; TCRdb's version includes in-frame clones alone and lacks a portion of them. This sample's table reports roughly 190,000 clones. To note about this clone: Antigen: not known.

Donors had nominal health at sampling but likely had unrecorded immune exposures. The sample was PBMCs. V is TRBV5-4 and J is TRBJ2-7; D remains unclear. This sequence was found in a man younger than 40 in good health and CMV-seronegative. The CDR3 reads CASSAPPSEQYF. CDR3 nucleotide sequence: TGTGCCAGCAGCGCTCCCCCTAGCGAGCAGTACTTC.